Each of the 13 T cell receptor beta chains below was sequenced from the same sample in a study of response to subunit inactivated influenza vaccine. TCRdb recomputed calls from the RT-PCR reads with MiXCR, one row per CDR3 protein. This table has some 550,000 distinct CDR3 sequences, approximately 20% appearing once. The sample also formed part of further work on T cells expressing NK-cell markers. That work states: cDNA encoding TCR beta was synthesized via 5'RACE template switching incorporating UMIs.

Specimen: CD4+ T cells sorted from PBMCs, collected 12 days after vaccination. The receptors shown here come from a man aged 50-59 years who received an inactivated influenza vaccine.

This clonotype was picked up a small number of times. The chain employs TRBV5-1 and TRBJ2-2; 9 bases are shared with TRBD2. The V gene end was trimmed by 2 bases and the J gene end by 7 bases; junction bases not matched to a gene: 6. The CDR3 runs 15 residues. Germline V lookup: CDR1 SGHRS, CDR2 YFSETQ. The CDR3, as DNA: TGCGCCAGCAGCTTTATAGCGGGAGTGGTCGGGGAGCTGTTTTTT. This gives the protein CASSFIAGVVGELFF.

The genes are TRBV5-1 and TRBJ2-5, with D tentatively TRBD2 (6 bases). Germline CDR1 is SGHRS and CDR2 is YFSETQ. This CDR3 is 14 amino acids long. Between the trimmed V and J ends, which lost 6 bases and 5 bases, there was a span of 17 bases. As DNA, the CDR3 is TGCGCCAGCACACCGGGGGACCCCCAGGAGACCCAGTACTTC. Protein: CASTPGDPQETQYF.

This clonotype appeared a few times. This chain joins TRBV5-1 and TRBJ2-7, with TRBD2 matching 13 bases. With V trimmed by 4 bases and J by 0 bases, 7 bases remained unmatched. The CDR3 is made up of 17 amino acids. Germline V gene lookup returns CDR1 SGHRS and CDR2 YFSETQ. CDR3 nucleotides: TGCGCCAGCAGCCCCGGGACTAGCGGGGACAACTCCTACGAGCAGTACTTC. It translates to CASSPGTSGDNSYEQYF.

This clonotype was picked up a small number of times. V gene TRBV12-5 combines with J gene TRBJ1-5, with a weak D call TRBD1 (6 bases). The CDR3 totals 16 residues. CDR1 and CDR2 from the germline V gene are LGHNT and FRNRAP. Trimming took off 2 bases at V and 1 base at J, with 12 bases between the two ends. This chain's CDR3 is CASGLLDSGSNQPQHF. The DNA for the CDR3 is TGTGCTAGTGGTTTGTTGGACAGTGGAAGCAATCAGCCCCAGCATTTT. Supplemented by reference TRBV12-5 and TRBJ1-5, the full variable domain reads DARVTQTPRHKVTEMGQEVTMRCQPILGHNTVFWYRQTMMQGLELLAYFRNRAPLDDSGMPKDRFSAEMPDATLATLKIQPSEPRDSAVYFCASGLLDSGSNQPQHFGDGTRLSIL.

This clonotype has more than one count but fewer than ten. The rearrangement joins TRBV4-1 to TRBJ2-5; no clear D. Germline V CDR1 and CDR2: MGHRA, YSYEKL. V lost 0 bases to trimming and J lost 5 bases, with 10 bases between them. The CDR3 extends over 14 amino acids. The CDR3 loop is CASSQEGFEETQYF. The CDR3 DNA reads TGCGCCAGCAGCCAAGAAGGGTTTGAGGAGACCCAGTACTTC.

In the case of this clonotype: No conserved phenylalanine or tryptophan ends this CDR3, so it is likely a read error. V is TRBV2 and J is TRBJ1-5, with D perhaps matching TRBD1 (6 bases). This CDR3 contains 15 residues. Germline CDR1 SNHLY, CDR2 FYNNEI. V shed 3 bases and J shed 4 bases, with 13 bases lying between them. The chain's CDR3 is CASSEGAEPNQPQHL. The CDR3 coding sequence is TGTGCCAGCAGTGAGGGGGCAGAACCGAATCAGCCCCAGCATCTT.

In this sample, this clonotype turned up once. J is TRBJ2-1 and V is TRBV15; D might be TRBD2 (7 bases). V gave up 9 bases and J gave up 13 bases, with 19 bases separating them. The CDR3 loop spans 12 amino acids. CDR1 and CDR2 from the germline V gene are LNHNV and YYDKDF (reference sequence). The CDR3, as DNA: TGTGCCACTGGGGGAGGGGGGAGTCATCAGTTCTTC. This translates into CATGGGGSHQFF.

The V and J genes are TRBV20-1 and TRBJ2-5; the D is unclear. Germline assignment: CDR1 DFQATT and CDR2 SNEGSKA (reference sequence). This CDR3 region has 10 residues. The V gene lost 2 bases and the J gene lost 4 bases, with 2 bases spanning the gap. The DNA of the CDR3 is TGCAGTGCTAGACCAGAGACCCAGTACTTC. This codes for CSARPETQYF.

The CDR3 region has the DNA TGTGCCAGCAGTTTGGCAGGGGGCAGGACCCGGGAGCTGTTTTTT. Its protein is CASSLAGGRTRELFF. This rearrangement joins TRBV12-3 or TRBV12-4 to TRBJ2-2; 8 nucleotides line up with TRBD1. The length of the CDR3 is 15 residues. Trimming took 3 bases from V and 9 from J; bases not matched to a gene: 9.

This CDR3 is CSAPPMSRGGTGELFF. The CDR3 nucleotides are TGCAGTGCTCCACCAATGAGCAGGGGTGGCACCGGGGAGCTGTTTTTT. This chain connects TRBV20-1 to TRBJ2-2; D possibly corresponds to TRBD1 (6 bases). V was trimmed by 5 bases and J by 4 bases, leaving 20 bases between them. Per the germline V gene, CDR1 is DFQATT and CDR2 is SNEGSKA (reference sequence). The CDR3 has 16 amino acids.

This clonotype was picked up a small number of times. This chain joins TRBV7-2 and TRBJ2-7, with 9 positions matching TRBD1. Germline V CDR1 and CDR2: SGHTA, FQGNSA. Unmatched junction bases numbered 4, after V lost 6 bases and J lost 1 base. There are 14 residues in the CDR3. This CDR3 reads CASSLDRGSYEQYF. The CDR3 nucleotides are TGTGCCAGCAGTCTGGACAGGGGTTCCTACGAGCAGTACTTC.

The chain carries TRBV7-9 and TRBJ2-2, with 8 positions matching TRBD1. Unmatched junction bases numbered 5, after V lost 5 bases and J lost 3 bases. This CDR3 is built from 15 residues. Germline V lookup: CDR1 SEHNR, CDR2 FQNEAQ (reference sequence). The CDR3 coding sequence is TGTGCCAGCAGCCAGGACAGGGCTTACACCGGGGAGCTGTTTTTT. Protein: CASSQDRAYTGELFF. Looking up the rest from reference TRBV7-9 and TRBJ2-2 gives the full variable domain: DTGVSQNPRHKITKRGQNVTFRCDPISEHNRLYWYRQTLGQGPEFLTYFQNEAQLEKSRLLSDRFSAERPKGSFSTLEIQRTEQGDSAMYLCASSQDRAYTGELFFGEGSRLTVL.

This chain joins TRBV7-9 and TRBJ2-1; D unresolved. Germline loops: CDR1 SEHNR, CDR2 FQNEAQ (reference sequence). The V and J ends lost 7 bases and 3 bases respectively, with 7 bases between them. The CDR3 length is 12 residues. The CDR3: CASKVLYNEQFF. The CDR3 DNA reads TGTGCCAGCAAGGTACTCTACAATGAGCAGTTCTTC.